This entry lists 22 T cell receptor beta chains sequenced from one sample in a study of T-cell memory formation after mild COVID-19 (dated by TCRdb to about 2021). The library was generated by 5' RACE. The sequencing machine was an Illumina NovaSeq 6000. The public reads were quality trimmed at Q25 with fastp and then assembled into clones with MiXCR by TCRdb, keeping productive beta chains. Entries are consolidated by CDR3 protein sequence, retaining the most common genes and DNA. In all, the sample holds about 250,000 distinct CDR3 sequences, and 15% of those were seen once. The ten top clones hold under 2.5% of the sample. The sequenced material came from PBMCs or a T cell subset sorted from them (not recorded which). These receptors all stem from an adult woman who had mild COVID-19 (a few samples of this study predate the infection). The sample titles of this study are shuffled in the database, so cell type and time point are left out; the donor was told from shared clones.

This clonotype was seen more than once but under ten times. CDR3 loop: CSARGGTPGELFF. DNA for the CDR3: TGCAGTGCTAGAGGGGGGACTCCCGGGGAGCTGTTTTTT. This rearrangement joins TRBV20-1 to TRBJ2-2, with a weak D call TRBD2 (6 bases). The CDR3 has 13 residues. V was trimmed by 1 base and J by 6 bases, leaving 9 bases between them. Per the germline V gene, CDR1 is DFQATT and CDR2 is SNEGSKA (reference sequence).

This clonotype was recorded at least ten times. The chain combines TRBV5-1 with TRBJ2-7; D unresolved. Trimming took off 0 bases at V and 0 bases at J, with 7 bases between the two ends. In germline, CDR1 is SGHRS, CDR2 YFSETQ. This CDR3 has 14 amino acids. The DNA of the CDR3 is TGCGCCAGCAGCTTGGCCGGGCTCTCCTACGAGCAGTACTTC. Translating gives CASSLAGLSYEQYF.

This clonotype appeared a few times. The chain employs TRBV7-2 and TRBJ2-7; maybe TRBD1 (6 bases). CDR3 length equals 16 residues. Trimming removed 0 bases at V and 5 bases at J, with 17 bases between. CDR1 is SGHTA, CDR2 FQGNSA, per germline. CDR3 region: CASSLAGPGAGNEQYF. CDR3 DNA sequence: TGTGCCAGCAGCTTAGCCGGTCCAGGGGCCGGGAACGAGCAGTACTTC. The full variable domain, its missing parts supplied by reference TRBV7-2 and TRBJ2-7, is GAGVSQSPSNKVTEKGKDVELRCDPISGHTALYWYRQSLGQGLEFLIYFQGNSAPDKSGLPSDRFSAERTGGSVSTLTIQRTQQEDSAVYLCASSLAGPGAGNEQYFGPGTRLTVT.

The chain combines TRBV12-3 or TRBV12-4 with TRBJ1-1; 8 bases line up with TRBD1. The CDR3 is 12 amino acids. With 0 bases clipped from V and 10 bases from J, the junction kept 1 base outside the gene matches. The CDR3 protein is CASSLATGGAFF. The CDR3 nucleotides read TGTGCCAGCAGTTTAGCTACAGGGGGAGCTTTCTTT.

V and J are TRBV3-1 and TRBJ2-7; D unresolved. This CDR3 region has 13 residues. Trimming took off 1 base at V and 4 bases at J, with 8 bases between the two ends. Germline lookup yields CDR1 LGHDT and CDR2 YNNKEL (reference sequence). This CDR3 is CASSQVGPYEQYF. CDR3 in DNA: TGTGCCAGCAGCCAAGTGGGTCCTTACGAGCAGTACTTC.

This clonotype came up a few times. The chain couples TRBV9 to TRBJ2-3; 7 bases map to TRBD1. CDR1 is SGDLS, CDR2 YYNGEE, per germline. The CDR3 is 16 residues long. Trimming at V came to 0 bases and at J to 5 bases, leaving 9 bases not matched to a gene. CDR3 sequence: CASSVVPGGVRDTQYF. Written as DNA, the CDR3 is TGTGCCAGCAGCGTAGTCCCAGGGGGAGTAAGAGATACGCAGTATTTT.

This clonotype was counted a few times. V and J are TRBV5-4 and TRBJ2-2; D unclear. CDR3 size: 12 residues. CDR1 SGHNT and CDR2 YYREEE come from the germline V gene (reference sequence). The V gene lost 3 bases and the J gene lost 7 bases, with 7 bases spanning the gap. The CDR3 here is CASSWLSGELFF. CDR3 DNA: TGTGCCAGCAGCTGGCTTAGCGGGGAGCTGTTTTTT.

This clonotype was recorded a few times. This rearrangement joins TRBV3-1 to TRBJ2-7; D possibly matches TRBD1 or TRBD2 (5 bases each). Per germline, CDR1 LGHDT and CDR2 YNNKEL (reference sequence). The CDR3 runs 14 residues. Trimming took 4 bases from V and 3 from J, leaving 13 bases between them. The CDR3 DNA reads TGTGCCAGCAGCCTTTGGATGGGGGTCTACGAGCAGTACTTC. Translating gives CASSLWMGVYEQYF.

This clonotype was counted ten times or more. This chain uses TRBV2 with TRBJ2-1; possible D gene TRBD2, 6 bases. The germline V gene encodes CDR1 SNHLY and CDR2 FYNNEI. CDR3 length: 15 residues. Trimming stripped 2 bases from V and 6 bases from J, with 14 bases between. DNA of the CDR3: TGTGCCAGCAGTGAACAGGTGACTAGGGGCAATGAGCAGTTCTTC. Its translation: CASSEQVTRGNEQFF.

CDR3 DNA sequence: TGTGCCAGCACTAGAGGACTAGCTGCGTACGAGCAGTACTTC. Translating gives CASTRGLAAYEQYF. The chain employs TRBV2 and TRBJ2-7, with 8 nucleotides matching TRBD2. The CDR3 covers 14 residues. The V gene end was trimmed by 7 bases and the J gene end by 4 bases; junction bases not matched to a gene: 9. Germline CDR1 reads SNHLY; CDR2 reads FYNNEI.

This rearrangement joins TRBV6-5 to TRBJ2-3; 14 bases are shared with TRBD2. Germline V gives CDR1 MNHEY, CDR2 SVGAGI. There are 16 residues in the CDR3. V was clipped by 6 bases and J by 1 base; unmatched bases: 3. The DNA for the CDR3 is TGTGCCAGCAGGCGACTAGCGGGAGGGCGCACAGATACGCAGTATTTT. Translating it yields CASRRLAGGRTDTQYF.

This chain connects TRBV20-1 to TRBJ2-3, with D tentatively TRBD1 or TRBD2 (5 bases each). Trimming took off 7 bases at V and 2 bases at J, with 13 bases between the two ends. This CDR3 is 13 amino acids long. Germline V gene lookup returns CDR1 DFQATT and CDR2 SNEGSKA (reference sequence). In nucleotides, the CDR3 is TGCAGTGGTGGGACGGGAAACACAGATACGCAGTATTTT. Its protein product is CSGGTGNTDTQYF.

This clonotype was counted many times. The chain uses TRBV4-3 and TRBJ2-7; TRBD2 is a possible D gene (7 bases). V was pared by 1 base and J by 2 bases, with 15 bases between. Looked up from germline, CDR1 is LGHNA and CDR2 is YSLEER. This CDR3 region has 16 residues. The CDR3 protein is CASSQGGGARTYEQYF. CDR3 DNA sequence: TGCGCCAGCAGCCAAGGAGGGGGGGCGCGGACCTACGAGCAGTACTTC.

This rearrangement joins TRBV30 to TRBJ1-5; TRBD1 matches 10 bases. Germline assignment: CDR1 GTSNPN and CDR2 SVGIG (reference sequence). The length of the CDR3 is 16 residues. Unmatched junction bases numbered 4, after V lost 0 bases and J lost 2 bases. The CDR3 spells CAWSVAGTGGNQPQHF. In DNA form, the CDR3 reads TGTGCCTGGAGTGTAGCCGGGACAGGGGGCAATCAGCCCCAGCATTTT.

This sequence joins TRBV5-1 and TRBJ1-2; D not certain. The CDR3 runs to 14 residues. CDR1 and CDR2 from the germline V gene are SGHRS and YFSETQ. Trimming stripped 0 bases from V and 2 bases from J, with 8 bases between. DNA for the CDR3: TGCGCCAGCAGCTTGGATCAAGGGAACTATGGCTACACCTTC. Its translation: CASSLDQGNYGYTF.

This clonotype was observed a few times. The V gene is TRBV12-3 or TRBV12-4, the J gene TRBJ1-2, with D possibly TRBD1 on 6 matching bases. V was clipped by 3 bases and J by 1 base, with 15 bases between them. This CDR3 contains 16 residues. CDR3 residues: CASSLGTRGGNYGYTF. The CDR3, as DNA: TGTGCCAGCAGTTTGGGGACGAGAGGGGGTAACTATGGCTACACCTTC.

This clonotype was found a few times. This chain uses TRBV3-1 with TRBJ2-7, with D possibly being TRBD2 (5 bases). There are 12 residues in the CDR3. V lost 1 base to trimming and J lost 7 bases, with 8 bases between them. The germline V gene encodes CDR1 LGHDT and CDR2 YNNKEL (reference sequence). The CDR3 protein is CASSQGRREQYF. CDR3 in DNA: TGTGCCAGCAGCCAAGGGAGGAGAGAGCAGTACTTC.

The CDR3 spells CATTSRLAGGHYNEQFF. As DNA, the CDR3 is TGTGCCACCACCTCAAGACTAGCGGGAGGCCACTACAATGAGCAGTTCTTC. The gene calls are TRBV6-2 or TRBV6-3 and TRBJ2-1; 13 bases map to TRBD2. CDR3 length: 17 residues. With V trimmed by 10 bases and J by 3 bases, 12 bases remained unmatched. The V gene's germline CDR1 is MNHEY and CDR2 SVGEGT.

The CDR3: CATSRDHLGGRPYEQFF. In nucleotides, the CDR3 is TGTGCCACCAGCAGGGACCACCTAGGAGGGCGCCCGTATGAGCAGTTCTTC. The rearrangement joins TRBV15 to TRBJ2-1, with a weak D call TRBD2 (6 bases). The CDR3 spans 17 residues. The germline V gene has CDR1 LNHNV and CDR2 YYDKDF (reference sequence). The V end was cut by 3 bases, the J end by 8 bases, with 23 bases between.

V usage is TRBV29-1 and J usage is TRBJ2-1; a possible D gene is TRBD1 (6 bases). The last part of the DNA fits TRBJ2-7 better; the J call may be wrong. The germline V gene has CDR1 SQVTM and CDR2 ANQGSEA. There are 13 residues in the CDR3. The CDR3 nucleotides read TGCAGCGTTGAAACAGGGATCACCTACGAGCAGTACTTC. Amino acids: CSVETGITYEQYF.

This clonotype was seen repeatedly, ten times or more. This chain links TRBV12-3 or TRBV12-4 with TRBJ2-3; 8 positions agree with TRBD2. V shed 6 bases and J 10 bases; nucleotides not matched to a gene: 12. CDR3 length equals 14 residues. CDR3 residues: CASSQTAGGGSQYF. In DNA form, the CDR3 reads TGTGCCAGCAGCCAGACAGCCGGGGGGGGGTCGCAGTATTTT.

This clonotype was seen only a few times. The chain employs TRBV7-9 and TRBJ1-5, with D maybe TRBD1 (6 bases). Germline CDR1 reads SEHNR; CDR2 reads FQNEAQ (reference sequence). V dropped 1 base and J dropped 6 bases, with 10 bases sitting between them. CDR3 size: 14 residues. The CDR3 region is CASSLEGGIQPQHF. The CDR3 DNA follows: TGTGCCAGCAGCTTAGAAGGGGGGATTCAGCCCCAGCATTTT.